Following are 26 T cell receptor beta chains from one sample sequenced in a study of cytomegalovirus exposure and HLA in healthy donors. The PCR ran on 60 Vbeta and 13 Jbeta primers. The assay was immunoSEQ multiplex PCR, and TCRdb's table has in-frame clones only and misses some. In the table there are about 210,000 clones, approximately 81% of which are singletons. The sequencing input was PBMCs. The receptors were sampled from a man aged 25 to 45 in good health and CMV-seronegative.

This clone was seen only a few times. The chain combines TRBV2 with TRBJ1-1, with 8 bases lining up with TRBD1. Trimming at V came to 6 bases and at J to 5 bases, leaving 14 bases not matched to a gene. Germline V gene sequence: CDR1 SNHLY, CDR2 FYNNEI. The CDR3 runs to 16 residues. CDR3 nucleotide sequence: TGTGCCAGCAGCGCGGACAGGGACGGACCCTTGACTGAAGCTTTCTTT. Protein: CASSADRDGPLTEAFF.

This clone was observed once. The V gene is TRBV5-1, the J gene TRBJ1-2, with D possibly matching TRBD1 (6 bases). The ends were cut back, 3 bases at V and 4 bases at J, with 13 bases in the middle. This CDR3 spans 14 amino acids. Germline loops: CDR1 SGHRS, CDR2 YFSETQ. This chain's CDR3 is CASSSTGGGYGYTF. CDR3 DNA sequence: TGCGCCAGCAGCTCGACAGGTGGCGGCTATGGCTACACCTTC. Drawing the rest from reference TRBV5-1 and TRBJ1-2, the complete variable domain is KAGVTQTPRYLIKTRGQQVTLSCSPISGHRSVSWYQQTPGQGLQFLFEYFSETQRNKGNFPGRFSGRQFSNSRSEMNVSTLELGDSALYLCASSSTGGGYGYTFGSGTRLTVV.

The V gene is TRBV7-9, the J gene TRBJ2-1; a weak D match, TRBD1 (5 bases). CDR1 SEHNR and CDR2 FQNEAQ come from the germline V gene (reference sequence). CDR3 length equals 14 residues. Trimming took 0 bases from V and 10 from J, leaving 13 bases between them. The CDR3: CASSLAKGRQEQFF. CDR3 DNA: TGTGCCAGCAGCTTAGCGAAGGGAAGACAGGAGCAGTTCTTC.

The chain employs TRBV7-3 and TRBJ1-1, with D perhaps TRBD1 (6 bases). The CDR3 contains 13 residues. Germline CDR1 is SGHTA and CDR2 is FQGTGA. Trimming removed 5 bases at V and 4 bases at J, with 11 bases between. The CDR3 sequence: CASSPGTITEAFF. CDR3 bases: TGTGCCAGCAGCCCTGGGACAATCACTGAAGCTTTCTTT.

This sequence joins TRBV28 and TRBJ2-5; 12 bases align to TRBD2. This CDR3 has 16 amino acids. Germline V gene data show CDR1 as MDHEN and CDR2 as SYDVKM. The V gene end was trimmed by 3 bases and the J gene end by 2 bases; junction bases not matched to a gene: 4. The CDR3 bases are TGTGCCAGCAGTTTCCGACTAGCGGGGGTACAAGAGACCCAGTACTTC. As protein: CASSFRLAGVQETQYF.

The chain joins TRBV6-5 to TRBJ2-7; D is unclear. CDR1 and CDR2 from the germline V gene are MNHEY and SVGAGI. V lost 5 bases, J lost 1 base, and 9 bases lay in between. This CDR3 is built from 13 residues. The CDR3 loop is CASSRQVSYEQYF. The CDR3 nucleotides read TGTGCCAGCAGTAGGCAGGTATCCTACGAGCAGTACTTC.

This clone came up once. The chain couples TRBV5-6 to TRBJ1-2, with TRBD1 matching over 8 bases. This CDR3 is 14 amino acids long. Germline values: CDR1 SGHDT, CDR2 YYEEEE. J lost 1 base, V lost 4 bases, and 3 bases had no gene match. As DNA, the CDR3 is TGTGCCAGCAGCGTCGGACAGGGTAACTATGGCTACACCTTC. This sequence encodes CASSVGQGNYGYTF.

The CDR3 DNA sequence: TGCGCCAGCAGTGAGTCGGGGGACAGATCCTACGAGCAGTACTTC. Translation gives CASSESGDRSYEQYF. J is TRBJ2-7 and V is TRBV10-2; the match to TRBD1 covers 7 bases. The V segment lost 0 bases and the J segment 1 base; nucleotides outside the gene matches: 3. This CDR3 is 15 amino acids long. Germline lookup yields CDR1 WSHSY and CDR2 SAAADI.

This rearrangement joins TRBV18 to TRBJ2-2; 9 bases fit TRBD2. V gave up 5 bases and J gave up 6 bases; unmatched junction bases: 10. Germline V gene data show CDR1 as KGHSH and CDR2 as LQKENI. The CDR3 runs 16 residues. In nucleotides, the CDR3 is TGTGCCAGCTCAATCCGGACTAGCGACGTTGCCGGGGAGCTGTTTTTT. It translates to CASSIRTSDVAGELFF.

V and J are TRBV7-6 and TRBJ2-7; 10 bases are shared with TRBD1. The CDR3 totals 16 residues. Germline trimming cut 0 bases from V and 6 bases from J; bases unmatched to any gene: 8. Germline-derived CDR1 and CDR2 are SGHVS and FNYEAQ. CDR3 residues: CASSLAGQDRGAEQYF. CDR3 nucleotides: TGTGCCAGCAGCTTAGCCGGACAGGACAGGGGGGCCGAGCAGTACTTC.

The chain couples TRBV9 to TRBJ2-3, with 11 bases matching TRBD2. V shed 3 bases and J 0 bases; nucleotides not matched to a gene: 9. The CDR3 runs 18 residues. CDR1 SGDLS and CDR2 YYNGEE come from the germline V gene. The DNA of the CDR3 is TGTGCCAGCAGCGCAGCTTCGGCTAGCGGGGGGAGCACAGATACGCAGTATTTT. This encodes CASSAASASGGSTDTQYF.

The J gene is TRBJ2-5, the V gene TRBV6-4; 9 bases are a match to TRBD2. J was trimmed by 2 bases and V by 3 bases; bases with no gene match: 1. Germline CDR1 MRHNA, CDR2 SNTAGT. The CDR3 has 14 residues. The CDR3 DNA sequence: TGTGCCAGCAGTGAGGCGGGGGGGCAAGAGACCCAGTACTTC. Translating it yields CASSEAGGQETQYF.

V is TRBV19 and J is TRBJ2-5; 7 bases line up with TRBD1. V trimming: 5 bases; J trimming: 3 bases; junction bases outside the gene matches: 3. This CDR3 contains 13 residues. Germline loops: CDR1 LNHDA, CDR2 SQIVND (reference sequence). DNA of the CDR3: TGTGCCAGTAGTCTTGACAGGGAAGAGACCCAGTACTTC. Protein sequence: CASSLDREETQYF.

The chain couples TRBV23-1 to TRBJ2-5, with unresolved D. TRBV23-1 is identified as an open reading frame with a role that is uncertain. This CDR3 has 16 amino acids. With 2 bases removed from V and 1 base from J, the gap between germline ends came to 14 bases. Here the CDR3 DNA reads TGCGCCAGCAGTCAAACTTTAGCCTATTGCCAAGAGACCCAGTACTTC. Translated: CASSQTLAYCQETQYF.

In its sample, this clone was seen a few times. The rearrangement links TRBV2 to TRBJ2-2; the match to TRBD1 covers 10 bases. V lost 4 bases and J lost 5; bases outside the gene matches: 1. The CDR3 is 14 amino acids. Germline values: CDR1 SNHLY, CDR2 FYNNEI. The CDR3 DNA reads TGTGCCAGCAGTGCGGACAGGGGGACCGGGGAGCTGTTTTTT. Residues: CASSADRGTGELFF. The whole variable domain, filled in from reference TRBV2 and TRBJ2-2, reads EPEVTQTPSHQVTQMGQEVILRCVPISNHLYFYWYRQILGQKVEFLVSFYNNEISEKSEIFDDQFSVERPDGSNFTLKIRSTKLEDSAMYFCASSADRGTGELFFGEGSRLTVL.

The chain links TRBV27 to TRBJ2-5; 9 bases align to TRBD1. J was trimmed by 5 bases and V by 6 bases; bases with no gene match: 10. CDR1 is MNHEY, CDR2 SMNVEV, per germline (reference sequence). The CDR3 length is 15 residues. Here the CDR3 reads CASSPGTGKFETQYF. CDR3 DNA: TGTGCCAGCAGCCCCGGGACAGGGAAGTTTGAGACCCAGTACTTC.

This CDR3 reads CASNSQGARQPQHF. The CDR3 region has the DNA TGTGCCAGTAACTCACAGGGGGCACGTCAGCCCCAGCATTTT. This chain uses TRBV28 with TRBJ1-5; 9 bases fit TRBD1. This CDR3 spans 14 amino acids. The germline V gene encodes CDR1 MDHEN and CDR2 SYDVKM. V shed 9 bases and J 6 bases; nucleotides not matched to a gene: 9. Full variable domain (outside the CDR3, taken from reference TRBV28 and TRBJ1-5): DVKVTQSSRYLVKRTGEKVFLECVQDMDHENMFWYRQDPGLGLRLIYFSYDVKMKEKGDIPEGYSVSREKKERFSLILESASTNQTSMYLCASNSQGARQPQHFGDGTRLSIL.

The rearrangement joins TRBV20-1 to TRBJ1-1; D perhaps matches TRBD1 (6 bases). From germline, CDR1 is DFQATT and CDR2 SNEGSKA (reference sequence). V dropped 6 bases and J dropped 11 bases, with 16 bases sitting between them. The CDR3 covers 11 residues. DNA of the CDR3: TGCAGTGCCTTCAGGGGCCTCAGCGCTTTCTTT. This codes for CSAFRGLSAFF.

The V gene is TRBV28, the J gene TRBJ2-1, with 8 bases lining up with TRBD1. This CDR3 is built from 16 residues. J lost 3 bases, V lost 5 bases, and 9 bases had no gene match. Germline V gene data show CDR1 as MDHEN and CDR2 as SYDVKM. The CDR3 nucleotides are TGTGCCAGCAGTCTCACAGGGGGGTTTCTCTACAATGAGCAGTTCTTC. Protein sequence: CASSLTGGFLYNEQFF.

This chain connects TRBV11-1 to TRBJ1-6; D is ambiguous. The CDR3 loop spans 15 amino acids. Looked up from germline, CDR1 is SGHAT and CDR2 is FQDESV (reference sequence). V lost 3 bases, J lost 4 bases, and 10 bases lay in between. The CDR3 region has the DNA TGTGCCAGCAGCTTTTCCGGGTCGTATAATTCACCCCTCCACTTT. Its protein product is CASSFSGSYNSPLHF.

The chain carries TRBV15 and TRBJ1-2, with D possibly matching TRBD1 (6 bases). Germline values: CDR1 LNHNV, CDR2 YYDKDF (reference sequence). This CDR3 comprises 13 residues. Trimming took 2 bases from V and 8 from J, leaving 12 bases between them. As DNA, the CDR3 is TGTGCCACCAGCAGACAGGGGTCCTCCGGCTACACCTTC. Translation gives CATSRQGSSGYTF. Looking up the rest from reference TRBV15 and TRBJ1-2 gives the full variable domain: DAMVIQNPRYQVTQFGKPVTLSCSQTLNHNVMYWYQQKSSQAPKLLFHYYDKDFNNEADTPDNFQSRRPNTSFCFLDIRSPGLGDTAMYLCATSRQGSSGYTFGSGTRLTVV.

This clone was seen only a few times. The chain carries TRBV2 and TRBJ2-5; TRBD2 matches 8 bases. The CDR3 runs 17 residues. Trimming at V came to 7 bases and at J to 2 bases, leaving 15 bases not matched to a gene. The germline V gene has CDR1 SNHLY and CDR2 FYNNEI. The CDR3 DNA sequence: TGTGCCAGCATGAGATATCGGGGGGGACCTCTTCAAGAGACCCAGTACTTC. This gives the protein CASMRYRGGPLQETQYF. The full variable domain, with the rest looked up from reference TRBV2 and TRBJ2-5, is EPEVTQTPSHQVTQMGQEVILRCVPISNHLYFYWYRQILGQKVEFLVSFYNNEISEKSEIFDDQFSVERPDGSNFTLKIRSTKLEDSAMYFCASMRYRGGPLQETQYFGPGTRLLVL.

This chain uses TRBV5-1 with TRBJ2-2; no clear D gene. The germline CDR1 and CDR2 sequences are SGHRS and YFSETQ. V was pared by 7 bases and J by 4 bases, with 5 bases between. This CDR3 region has 11 residues. The CDR3 DNA is TGCGCCAGCCACTCCACCGGGGAGCTGTTTTTT. Translation: CASHSTGELFF.

This chain connects TRBV18 to TRBJ2-2; 15 positions agree with TRBD2. Trimming took 0 bases from V and 7 from J; bases not matched to a gene: 6. Looked up from germline, CDR1 is KGHSH and CDR2 is LQKENI. The CDR3 covers 18 residues. The CDR3 region has the DNA TGTGCCAGCTCACCACCGGGACTAGCGGGGGGCCGGCACGGGGAGCTGTTTTTT. It encodes CASSPPGLAGGRHGELFF.

DNA of the CDR3: TGTGCCAGCAGTTTAGGAGTGTACCAACCCCAGCATTTT. Residues: CASSLGVYQPQHF. This chain connects TRBV27 to TRBJ1-5; D is unclear. Germline V gene sequence: CDR1 MNHEY, CDR2 SMNVEV (reference sequence). The V end was cut by 2 bases, the J end by 10 bases, with 12 bases between. There are 13 residues in the CDR3.

The chain recombines TRBV5-1 with TRBJ2-3; 13 bases agree with TRBD2. Germline V gene data show CDR1 as SGHRS and CDR2 as YFSETQ. The CDR3 spans 17 residues. The junction had 5 bases not matched to a gene; V was cut back by 2 bases and J by 2 bases. CDR3 in amino acids: CASSLLGLAGSTDTQYF. CDR3 coding DNA: TGCGCCAGCAGCTTATTGGGACTAGCGGGGTCCACAGATACGCAGTATTTT.